This T cell receptor (beta chain) comes out of a study of shared clonotypes between healthy human individuals. Regarding the study as a whole: Clonotype sharing across several donors was observed for about 4.8% of naive CD4 clonotypes. The study sampled only blood, and tissue repertoires likely differ. Naive subsets, compared against memory subsets, generally had larger estimated richness values.

Profiled with immunoSEQ multiplex PCR; TCRdb holds only in-frame clones, not every one. The sample lists 2 million to 2.5 million clones; over 85% were seen once. In the CD4+ fraction, cells were divided into CD45RA+ naive and CD45RA-negative memory subsets. This CDR3 has 13 amino acids. V was pared by 2 bases and J by 2 bases, with 5 bases between. In germline, CDR1 is MNHEY, CDR2 SVGAGI. The count of this clone is one. No antigen is known for it. The sequenced sample was naive CD4+ T cells from PBMCs. The sample's subset: CD45RA+ positively selected. The chain is built from TRBV6-5 and TRBJ2-3; D is uncertain. This TCR was sampled from a man aged 18 to 30 in good health. Some clones in this sample may be carry-over from other donors' samples. CDR3 in amino acids: CASSYTLTDTQYF. The CDR3 region has the DNA TGTGCCAGCAGTTACACCCTCACAGATACGCAGTATTTT.